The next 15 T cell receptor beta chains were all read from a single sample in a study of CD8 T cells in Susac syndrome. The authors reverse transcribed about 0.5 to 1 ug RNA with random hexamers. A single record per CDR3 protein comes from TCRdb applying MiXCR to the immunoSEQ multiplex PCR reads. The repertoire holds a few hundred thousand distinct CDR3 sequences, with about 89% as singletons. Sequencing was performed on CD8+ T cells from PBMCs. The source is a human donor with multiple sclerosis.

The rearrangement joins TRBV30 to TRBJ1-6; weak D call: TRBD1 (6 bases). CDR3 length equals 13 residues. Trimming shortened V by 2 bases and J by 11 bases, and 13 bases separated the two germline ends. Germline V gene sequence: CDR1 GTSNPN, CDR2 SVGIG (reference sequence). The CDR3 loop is CAWSQGPRPPLHF. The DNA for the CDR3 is TGTGCCTGGAGTCAGGGGCCTCGACCACCCCTCCACTTT.

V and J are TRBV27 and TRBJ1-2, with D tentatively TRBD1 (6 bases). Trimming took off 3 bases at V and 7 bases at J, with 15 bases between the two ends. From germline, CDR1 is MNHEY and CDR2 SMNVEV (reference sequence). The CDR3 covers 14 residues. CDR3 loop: CASSFVSQGGGYTF. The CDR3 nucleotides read TGTGCCAGCAGTTTTGTGTCACAGGGCGGTGGCTACACCTTC.

This chain's CDR3 is CASSPETRQQFF. Here the CDR3 DNA reads TGTGCCAGCTCTCCCGAGACCCGGCAGCAGTTCTTC. J is TRBJ2-1 and V is TRBV18, with D uncertain. Germline V gene data show CDR1 as KGHSH and CDR2 as LQKENI. This CDR3 has 12 amino acids. Trimming removed 6 bases from V and 11 bases from J, with 14 bases in between.

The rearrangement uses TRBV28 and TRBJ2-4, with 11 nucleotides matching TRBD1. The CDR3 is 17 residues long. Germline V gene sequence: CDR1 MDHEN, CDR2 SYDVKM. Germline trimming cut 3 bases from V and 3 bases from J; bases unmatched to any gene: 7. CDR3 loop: CASSLFRTGGDKNIQYF. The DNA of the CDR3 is TGTGCCAGCAGTTTGTTCCGGACAGGGGGCGACAAAAACATTCAGTACTTC. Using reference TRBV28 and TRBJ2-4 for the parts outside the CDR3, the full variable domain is DVKVTQSSRYLVKRTGEKVFLECVQDMDHENMFWYRQDPGLGLRLIYFSYDVKMKEKGDIPEGYSVSREKKERFSLILESASTNQTSMYLCASSLFRTGGDKNIQYFGAGTRLSVL.

The CDR3 DNA follows: TGTGCCAGCAGTGTGGCAGAGCAGTACTTC. Protein sequence: CASSVAEQYF. The V call is TRBV2, the J call TRBJ2-7, with D uncertain. Trimming stripped 4 bases from V and 7 bases from J, with 5 bases between. CDR1 and CDR2 from the germline V gene are SNHLY and FYNNEI. The CDR3 extends over 10 amino acids.

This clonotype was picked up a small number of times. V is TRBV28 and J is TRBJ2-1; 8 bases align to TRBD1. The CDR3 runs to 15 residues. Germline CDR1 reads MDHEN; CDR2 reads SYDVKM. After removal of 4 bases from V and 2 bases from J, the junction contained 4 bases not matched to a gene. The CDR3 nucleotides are TGTGCCAGCAGTTCGGACAGGGATCCCTACAATGAGCAGTTCTTC. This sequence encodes CASSSDRDPYNEQFF. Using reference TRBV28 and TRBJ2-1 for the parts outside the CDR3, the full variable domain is DVKVTQSSRYLVKRTGEKVFLECVQDMDHENMFWYRQDPGLGLRLIYFSYDVKMKEKGDIPEGYSVSREKKERFSLILESASTNQTSMYLCASSSDRDPYNEQFFGPGTRLTVL.

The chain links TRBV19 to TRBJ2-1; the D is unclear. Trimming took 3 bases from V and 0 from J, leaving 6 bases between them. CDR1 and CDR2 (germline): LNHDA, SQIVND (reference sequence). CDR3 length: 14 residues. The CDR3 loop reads CASSIISSYNEQFF. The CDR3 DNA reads TGTGCCAGTAGTATCATTAGCTCCTACAATGAGCAGTTCTTC.

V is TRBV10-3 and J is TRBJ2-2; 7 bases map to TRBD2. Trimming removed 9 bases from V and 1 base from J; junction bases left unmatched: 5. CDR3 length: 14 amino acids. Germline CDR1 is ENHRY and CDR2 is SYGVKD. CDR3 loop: CAITGTMNTGELFF. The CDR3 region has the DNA TGTGCCATAACCGGGACTATGAACACCGGGGAGCTGTTTTTT.

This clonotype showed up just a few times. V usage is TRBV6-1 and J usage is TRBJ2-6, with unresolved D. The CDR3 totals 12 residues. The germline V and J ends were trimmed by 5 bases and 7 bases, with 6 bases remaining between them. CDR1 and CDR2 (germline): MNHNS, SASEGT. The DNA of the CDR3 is TGTGCCAGCAGTCCGGACGCCAACGTCCTGACTTTC. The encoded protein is CASSPDANVLTF.

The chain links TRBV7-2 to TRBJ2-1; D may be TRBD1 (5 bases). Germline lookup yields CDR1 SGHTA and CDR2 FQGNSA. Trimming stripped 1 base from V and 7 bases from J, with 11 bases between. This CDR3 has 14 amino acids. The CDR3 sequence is CASSLEGYFNEQFF. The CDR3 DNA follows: TGTGCCAGCAGCTTAGAGGGGTATTTTAATGAGCAGTTCTTC.

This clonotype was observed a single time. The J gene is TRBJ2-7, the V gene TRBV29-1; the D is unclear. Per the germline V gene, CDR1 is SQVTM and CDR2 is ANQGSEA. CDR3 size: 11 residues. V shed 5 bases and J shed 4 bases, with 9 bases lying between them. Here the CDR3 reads CSVQITYEQYF. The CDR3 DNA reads TGCAGCGTTCAAATCACATACGAGCAGTACTTC.

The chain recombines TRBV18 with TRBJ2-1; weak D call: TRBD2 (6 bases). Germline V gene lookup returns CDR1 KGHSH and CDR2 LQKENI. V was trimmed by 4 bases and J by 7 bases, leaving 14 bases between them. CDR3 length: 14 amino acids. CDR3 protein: CASSLWRAGNEQFF. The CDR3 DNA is TGTGCCAGCTCACTCTGGAGGGCCGGGAATGAGCAGTTCTTC. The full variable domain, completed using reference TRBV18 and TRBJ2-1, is NAGVMQNPRHLVRRRGQEARLRCSPMKGHSHVYWYRQLPEEGLKFMVYLQKENIIDESGMPKERFSAEFPKEGPSILRIQQVVRGDSAAYFCASSLWRAGNEQFFGPGTRLTVL.

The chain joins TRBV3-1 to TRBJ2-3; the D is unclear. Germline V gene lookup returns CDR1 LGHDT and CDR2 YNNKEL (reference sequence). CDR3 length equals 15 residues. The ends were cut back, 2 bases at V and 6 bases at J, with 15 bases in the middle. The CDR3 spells CASSQPSALSDTQYF. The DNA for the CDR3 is TGTGCCAGCAGCCAACCCAGCGCACTATCCGATACGCAGTATTTT.

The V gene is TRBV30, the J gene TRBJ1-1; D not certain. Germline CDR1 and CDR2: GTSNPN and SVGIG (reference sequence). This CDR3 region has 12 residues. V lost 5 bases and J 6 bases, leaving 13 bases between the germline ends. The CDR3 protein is CAWLVGNAEAFF. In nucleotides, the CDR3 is TGTGCCTGGTTAGTGGGAAACGCTGAAGCTTTCTTT.

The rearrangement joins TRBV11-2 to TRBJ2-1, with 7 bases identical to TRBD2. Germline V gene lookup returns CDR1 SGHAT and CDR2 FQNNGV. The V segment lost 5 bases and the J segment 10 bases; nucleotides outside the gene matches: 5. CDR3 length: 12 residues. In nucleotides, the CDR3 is TGTGCCAGCAGCCCCAGCGGGATGGAGCAGTTCTTC. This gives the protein CASSPSGMEQFF.